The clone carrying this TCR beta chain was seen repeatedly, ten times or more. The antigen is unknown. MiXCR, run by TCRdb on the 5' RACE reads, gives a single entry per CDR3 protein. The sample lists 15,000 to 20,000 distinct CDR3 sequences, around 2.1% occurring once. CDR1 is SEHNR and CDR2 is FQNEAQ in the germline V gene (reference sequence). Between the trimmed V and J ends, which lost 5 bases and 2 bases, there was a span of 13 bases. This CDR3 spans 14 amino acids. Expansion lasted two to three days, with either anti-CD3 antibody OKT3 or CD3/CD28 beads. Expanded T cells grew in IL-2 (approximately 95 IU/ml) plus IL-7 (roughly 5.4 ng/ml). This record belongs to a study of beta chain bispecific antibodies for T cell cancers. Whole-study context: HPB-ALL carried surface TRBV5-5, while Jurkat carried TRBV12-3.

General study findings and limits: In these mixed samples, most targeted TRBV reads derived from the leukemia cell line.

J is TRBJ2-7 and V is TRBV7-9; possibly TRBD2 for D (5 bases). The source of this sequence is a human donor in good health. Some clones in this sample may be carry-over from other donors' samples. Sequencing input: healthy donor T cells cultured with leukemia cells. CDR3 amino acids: CASSTPGSPYEQYF. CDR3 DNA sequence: TGTGCCAGCAGCACTCCGGGATCCCCCTACGAGCAGTACTTC.